Shown below are 6 T cell receptor beta chains from a single sample sequenced in a study of T cells in Graves' hyperthyroidism and ophthalmopathy. RNA transcripts gave rise to amplified TCR beta CDR3 regions. TCR CDR3 regions were first amplified by RT-PCR with HTBI primers. TCRdb processed the multiplex PCR reads anew with MiXCR; each CDR3 protein has one entry. The sample lists around 500,000 distinct CDR3 sequences; approximately 15% were seen once. Input material: blood. These TCRs come from a woman younger than 30 with Graves' hyperthyroidism.

The gene calls are TRBV20-1 and TRBJ2-7; 8 bases are a match to TRBD1. Trimming at V came to 6 bases and at J to 7 bases, leaving 23 bases not matched to a gene. This CDR3 has 17 residues. Germline-derived CDR1 and CDR2 are DFQATT and SNEGSKA (reference sequence). As DNA, the CDR3 is TGCAGTGCCCCCCTCCGACCCAGGGGGCGTTTATGGGGGGAGCAGTACGTC. It translates to CSAPLRPRGRLWGEQYV.

This clonotype has only a few counts. The gene calls are TRBV6-6 and TRBJ2-2, with D unclear. Germline assignment: CDR1 MNHNY and CDR2 SVGAGI (reference sequence). V was pared by 0 bases and J by 6 bases, with 5 bases between. This CDR3 has 13 residues. CDR3 sequence (DNA): TGTGCCAGCAGTTACTCTAGCCCCGGGGAGCTGTTTTTT. Protein sequence: CASSYSSPGELFF.

The chain links TRBV30 to TRBJ1-1; D uncertain. V shed 3 bases and J shed 0 bases, with 17 bases lying between them. Germline-derived CDR1 and CDR2 are GTSNPN and SVGIG (reference sequence). This CDR3 spans 16 amino acids. CDR3 protein: CAWSGRPGKMNTEAFF. DNA of the CDR3: TGTGCCTGGAGCGGTCGGCCCGGAAAAATGAACACTGAAGCTTTCTTT.

This rearrangement joins TRBV24-1 to TRBJ2-1; 11 nucleotides match TRBD2. Germline assignment: CDR1 KGHDR and CDR2 SFDVKD. The CDR3 runs to 15 residues. V dropped 9 bases and J dropped 4; count of bases not matched to a gene: 7. The CDR3 loop reads CATQSGTSGYNEQFF. The CDR3 DNA follows: TGTGCCACCCAATCCGGGACTAGCGGTTACAATGAGCAGTTCTTC.

Many counts were recorded for this clonotype. The chain combines TRBV11-3 with TRBJ2-5; perhaps TRBD1 as D (5 bases). This CDR3 region has 15 residues. V was trimmed by 1 base and J by 4 bases, leaving 13 bases between them. Germline-derived CDR1 and CDR2 are SGHNT and YENEEA. The CDR3 loop is CASSLGGDTRETQYF. CDR3 nucleotide sequence: TGTGCCAGCAGCTTAGGGGGCGACACGCGAGAGACCCAGTACTTC.

This clonotype has ten or more counts. The rearrangement joins TRBV6-1 to TRBJ1-2, with 8 nucleotides matching TRBD1. This CDR3 has 13 residues. The ends lost 6 bases at V and 7 bases at J; junction bases unmatched: 7. CDR1 MNHNS and CDR2 SASEGT come from the germline V gene. The CDR3 sequence is CASSRTGRSGYTF. The CDR3 DNA is TGTGCCAGCAGCCGGACAGGGAGGTCTGGCTACACCTTC.